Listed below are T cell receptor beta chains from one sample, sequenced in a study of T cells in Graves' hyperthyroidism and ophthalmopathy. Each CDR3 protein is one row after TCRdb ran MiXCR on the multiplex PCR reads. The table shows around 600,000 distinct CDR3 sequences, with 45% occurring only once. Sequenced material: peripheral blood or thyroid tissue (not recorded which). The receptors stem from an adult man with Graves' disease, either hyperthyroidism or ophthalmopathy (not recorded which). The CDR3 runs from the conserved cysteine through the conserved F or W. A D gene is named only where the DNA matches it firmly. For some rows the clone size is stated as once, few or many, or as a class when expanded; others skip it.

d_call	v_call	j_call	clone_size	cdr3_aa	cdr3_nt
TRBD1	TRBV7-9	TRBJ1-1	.	CASSFGQGGLNTEAFF	TGTGCCAGCAGCTTCGGACAGGGGGGTTTGAACACTGAAGCTTTCTTT
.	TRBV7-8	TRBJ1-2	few	CASSLGRGSYGYTF	TGTGCCAGCAGCTTAGGGAGGGGTAGCTATGGCTACACCTTC
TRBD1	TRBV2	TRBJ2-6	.	CAWRGTGLSSGANVLTF	TGTGCCTGGAGGGGGACAGGGCTTAGCTCTGGGGCCAACGTCCTGACTTTC
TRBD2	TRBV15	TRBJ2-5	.	CATSPGLAGVQETQYF	TGTGCCACCAGCCCGGGACTAGCGGGGGTGCAAGAGACCCAGTACTTC
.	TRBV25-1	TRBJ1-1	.	CASKGSEAFF	TGTGCCAGTAAGGGATCTGAAGCTTTCTTT
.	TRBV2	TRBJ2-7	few	CASSRTGRGDEQYF	TGTGCCAGCAGCCGAACGGGGAGGGGGGACGAGCAGTACTTC
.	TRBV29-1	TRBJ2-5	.	CSVPRGGDTDTQYF	TGCAGCGTACCACGGGGTGGGGACACAGATACGCAGTACTTC
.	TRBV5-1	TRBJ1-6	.	CASSLGGTSGNSPLHF	TGCGCCAGCAGCCTCGGTGGGACTAGCGGGAATTCACCCCTCCACTTT
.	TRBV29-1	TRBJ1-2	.	CSSVGNYGYTF	TGCAGCTCTGTCGGTAACTATGGCTACACCTTC
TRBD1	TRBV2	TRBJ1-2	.	CASSERDRDSGYGYTF	TGTGCCAGCAGTGAACGTGACAGGGACTCCGGCTATGGCTACACCTTC
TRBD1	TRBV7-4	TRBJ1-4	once	CASSLAAGQGAGGNEKLFF	TGTGCCAGCAGCTTAGCCGCCGGACAGGGGGCAGGGGGGAATGAAAAACTGTTTTTT
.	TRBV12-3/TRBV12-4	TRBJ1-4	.	CASSLATGEKLFF	TGTGCCAGCAGTTTGGCGACGGGCGAAAAACTGTTTTTT
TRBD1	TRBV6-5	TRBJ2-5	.	CASSYGADRGRKTQYF	TGTGCCAGCAGTTACGGGGCCGACAGGGGCAGGAAGACCCAGTACTTC
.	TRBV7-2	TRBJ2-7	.	CASSPLQGRLYF	TGTGCCAGCAGCCCCTTACAAGGGCGACTGTACTTC
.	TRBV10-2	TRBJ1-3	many	CASSEILGNSGNTIYF	TGCGCCAGCAGTGAAATCCTTGGTAACTCTGGAAACACCATATATTTT
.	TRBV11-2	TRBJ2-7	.	CASSQTNYEQYF	TGTGCCAGCAGCCAGACGAACTACGAGCAGTACTTC
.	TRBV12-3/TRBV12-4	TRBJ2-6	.	CASEKAGANVLTF	TGTGCCAGCGAGAAGGCTGGGGCCAACGTCCTGACTTTC
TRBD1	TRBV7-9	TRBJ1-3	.	CASSSGTGGITIYF	TGTGCCAGCAGCTCGGGGACAGGGGGAATCACCATATATTTT
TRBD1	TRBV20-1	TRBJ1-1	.	CSARQGAAMNTEAFF	TGCAGTGCTAGACAGGGGGCGGCGATGAACACTGAAGCTTTCTTT
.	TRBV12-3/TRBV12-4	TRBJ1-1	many	CASSLIVNTEAFF	TGTGCCAGCAGTTTGATAGTAAACACTGAAGCTTTCTTT
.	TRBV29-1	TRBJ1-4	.	CSVGQYVGEKLFF	TGCAGCGTCGGACAATATGTTGGCGAAAAACTGTTTTTT
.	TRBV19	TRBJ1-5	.	CASSEKYEPQHF	TGTGCCAGTAGTGAAAAGTACGAGCCCCAGCATTTT
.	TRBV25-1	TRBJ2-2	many	CASSDTGGGGTGELFF	TGTGCCAGCAGTGATACGGGGGGCGGCGGCACCGGGGAGCTGTTTTTT
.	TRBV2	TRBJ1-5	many	CASRGTSNQPQHF	TGTGCCAGCAGAGGGACAAGCAATCAGCCCCAGCATTTT
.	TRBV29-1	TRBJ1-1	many	CSVDREGTEAFF	TGCAGCGTTGACAGGGAAGGCACTGAAGCTTTCTTT
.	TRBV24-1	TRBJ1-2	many	CATSDLRIGKELYGYTF	TGTGCCACCAGTGATTTGAGGATCGGTAAGGAGCTTTATGGCTACACCTTC
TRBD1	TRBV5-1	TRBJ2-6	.	CASKGGTGGAGANVLTF	TGCGCCAGCAAGGGCGGGACAGGGGGCGCAGGGGCCAACGTCCTGACCTTC
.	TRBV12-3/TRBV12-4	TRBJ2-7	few	CASSQMTASSEQYF	TGTGCCAGCAGCCAAATGACAGCGTCATCTGAGCAGTACTTC
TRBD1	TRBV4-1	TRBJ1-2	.	CASSQVGTGNYGYTF	TGCGCCAGCAGCCAAGTCGGGACAGGGAACTATGGCTACACCTTC
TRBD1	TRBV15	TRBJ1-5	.	CATSTRTGGNQPQHF	TGTGCCACCAGCACCCGGACAGGGGGTAATCAGCCCCAGCATTTT
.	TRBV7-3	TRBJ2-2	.	CASSLDKVTGELFF	TGTGCCAGCAGCTTAGATAAGGTCACCGGGGAGCTGTTTTTT
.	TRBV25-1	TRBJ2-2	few	CASNGGGFNTGELFF	TGTGCCAGCAATGGGGGTGGCTTCAACACCGGGGAGCTGTTTTTT
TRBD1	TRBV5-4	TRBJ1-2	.	CASSQEGQGDYGYTF	TGTGCCAGCAGCCAAGAAGGACAGGGGGACTATGGCTACACCTTC
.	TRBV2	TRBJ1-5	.	CASSEGGTSNQPQHF	TGTGCCAGCAGTGAAGGGGGAACAAGCAATCAGCCCCAGCATTTT
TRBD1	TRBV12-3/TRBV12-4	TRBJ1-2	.	CASSFQGGRGYTF	TGTGCCAGCAGCTTCCAGGGGGGGCGAGGCTACACCTTC
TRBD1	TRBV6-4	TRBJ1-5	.	CASSLEGARNQPQHF	TGTGCCAGCAGCTTGGAGGGGGCGCGCAATCAGCCCCAGCATTTT
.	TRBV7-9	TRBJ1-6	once	CAWRSGSPLHF	TGTGCCTGGCGGTCGGGGTCACCCCTCCACTTT
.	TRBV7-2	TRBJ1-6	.	CASSLVGQGSYNSPLHF	TGTGCCAGCAGCTTAGTCGGGCAGGGTTCCTATAATTCACCCCTCCACTTT
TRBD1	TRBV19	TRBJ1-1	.	CASSPGQGRDTEAFF	TGTGCCAGTAGCCCGGGACAGGGAAGGGACACTGAAGCTTTCTTT
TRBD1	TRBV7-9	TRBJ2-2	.	CASSDTGGPNTGELFF	TGTGCCAGCAGTGACACAGGGGGACCGAACACCGGGGAGCTGTTTTTT
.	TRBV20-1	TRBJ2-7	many	CSAREAGRNEQYF	TGCAGTGCTAGAGAAGCAGGGAGGAACGAGCAGTACTTC
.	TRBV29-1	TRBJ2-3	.	CSVISSSTDTQYF	TGCAGCGTTATCTCATCCAGCACAGATACGCAGTATTTT
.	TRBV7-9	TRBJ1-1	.	CASSPQWGNEAFF	TGTGCCAGCAGCCCCCAATGGGGGAATGAAGCTTTCTTT
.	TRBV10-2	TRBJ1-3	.	CASTPPGGVRNTIYF	TGCGCCAGCACCCCACCCGGGGGAGTCCGAAACACCATATATTTT
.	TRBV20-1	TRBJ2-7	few	CSARTDSSYEQYF	TGCAGTGCTAGAACAGATTCCTCCTACGAGCAGTACTTC
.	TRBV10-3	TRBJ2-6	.	CASSEEVSGANVLTF	TGTGCCAGCAGTGAGGAGGTTTCAGGGGCCAACGTCCTGACTTTC
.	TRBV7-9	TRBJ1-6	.	CASSSHDVQTPLHF	TGTGCCAGCAGCTCGCACGACGTCCAAACGCCCCTCCACTTT
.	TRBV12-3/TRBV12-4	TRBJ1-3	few	CASSATGTSGNTIYF	TGTGCCAGCAGTGCAACCGGGACGTCTGGAAACACCATATATTTT
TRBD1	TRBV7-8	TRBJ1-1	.	CASSWTGQGEAFF	TGTGCCAGCAGCTGGACCGGACAGGGTGAAGCTTTCTTT
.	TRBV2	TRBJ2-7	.	CASSTPTSSYEQYF	TGTGCCAGCAGTACCCCCACCTCCTCCTACGAGCAGTACTTC
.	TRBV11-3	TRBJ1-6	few	CASSHGVYNSPLHF	TGTGCCAGCAGCCACGGAGTTTATAATTCACCCCTCCACTTT
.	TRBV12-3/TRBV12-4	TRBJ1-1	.	CASSSGPGGNTEAFF	TGTGCCAGCAGTTCTGGGCCAGGCGGAAACACTGAAGCTTTCTTT